These 18 T cell receptor beta chains originate from one sample sequenced in a study of monozygotic twins with inflammatory bowel disease. TCRdb reprocessed the 5' RACE reads; each CDR3 protein has one entry and no DNA is given. The sample is made up of about 420,000 distinct CDR3 sequences, and the top ten hold more than 2% of it. Sequencing was carried out using blood. The receptors come from a human donor with ulcerative colitis or Crohn's disease, or a healthy co-twin of an affected twin (not recorded which).

The J gene is TRBJ2-5, the V gene TRBV6-6; TCRdb returns TRBD2, unconfirmable since there is no DNA. CDR3 size: 14 residues. Germline CDR1 MNHNY, CDR2 SVGAGI (reference sequence). The CDR3 loop reads CASSYSGEKETQYF.

The chain uses TRBV2 and TRBJ2-5; without DNA, the TCRdb call of TRBD2 cannot be checked. The germline gives CDR1 SNHLY, CDR2 FYNNEI. CDR3 length: 13 residues. The chain's CDR3 is CASMGGRYETQYF.

This sequence joins TRBV28 and TRBJ2-3. From germline, CDR1 is MDHEN and CDR2 SYDVKM. This CDR3 is 12 amino acids long. CDR3 protein: CASSEGGDRQYF.

This chain connects TRBV29-1 to TRBJ2-5; TCRdb's D gene call, TRBD2, goes unchecked for lack of DNA. The CDR3 extends over 15 amino acids. Germline CDR1 SQVTM, CDR2 ANQGSEA. The CDR3 sequence is CSVTLARTTRETQYF.

This rearrangement joins TRBV7-2 to TRBJ1-1; TCRdb selects TRBD1, and the lack of DNA leaves this call unchecked. This CDR3 has 14 amino acids. Germline assignment: CDR1 SGHTA and CDR2 FQGNSA. CDR3 loop: CASSPGFTGTEAFF.

The genes are TRBV5-1 and TRBJ2-3. The CDR3 totals 15 residues. The germline V gene has CDR1 SGHRS and CDR2 YFSETQ. This CDR3 reads CASSLGVTSTDTQYF. The variable domain in full, with the rest retrieved from reference TRBV5-1 and TRBJ2-3, is KAGVTQTPRYLIKTRGQQVTLSCSPISGHRSVSWYQQTPGQGLQFLFEYFSETQRNKGNFPGRFSGRQFSNSRSEMNVSTLELGDSALYLCASSLGVTSTDTQYFGPGTRLTVL.

J is TRBJ2-4 and V is TRBV18. This CDR3 is built from 16 residues. Per the germline V gene, CDR1 is KGHSH and CDR2 is LQKENI. CDR3 protein: CASSPLAKPAKNILYF.

This chain uses TRBV7-6 with TRBJ2-7; lacking DNA, the TRBD2 call made by TCRdb goes unchecked. The CDR3 covers 14 residues. The germline gives CDR1 SGHVS, CDR2 FNYEAQ. The CDR3 region is CASSLDAGSYEQYF.

V usage is TRBV7-2 and J usage is TRBJ2-1. The CDR3 spans 15 residues. The germline V gene has CDR1 SGHTA and CDR2 FQGNSA. The chain's CDR3 is CASSSSGRSYNEQFF.

The CDR3 spells CASSTSRNIQYF. The chain employs TRBV6-5 and TRBJ2-4. Germline assignment: CDR1 MNHEY and CDR2 SVGAGI. CDR3 length equals 12 residues.

The genes are TRBV30 and TRBJ2-1; TCRdb picks TRBD1, but there is no DNA to check that call. The V gene's germline CDR1 is GTSNPN and CDR2 SVGIG (reference sequence). The CDR3 length is 17 residues. This chain's CDR3 is CAWSGSAGHPLYNEQFF.

The J gene is TRBJ2-3, the V gene TRBV10-2; TCRdb picks TRBD1, but there is no DNA to check that call. CDR1 and CDR2 (germline): WSHSY, SAAADI. The CDR3 is 13 amino acids. The CDR3 sequence is CASVRGSTDTQYF.

V usage is TRBV6-2 or TRBV6-3 and J usage is TRBJ1-2; TCRdb outputs TRBD1, but without DNA this stays unchecked. Looked up from germline, CDR1 is MNHEY and CDR2 is SVGEGT. The CDR3 is made up of 14 amino acids. The CDR3 sequence is CASSYDRADYGYTF.

This chain joins TRBV12-3 or TRBV12-4 and TRBJ2-2; the TRBD1 assignment by TCRdb is unverifiable without DNA. The CDR3 has 15 amino acids. This CDR3 is CASSSGNGAAGELFF.

The chain joins TRBV6-2 or TRBV6-3 to TRBJ2-1; TCRdb indicates TRBD2, and absent DNA this call remains unverified. CDR1 is MNHEY, CDR2 SVGEGT, per germline. This CDR3 region has 21 residues. The CDR3: CASSGPPGHRRTSGGRNEQFF.

The V call is TRBV6-5, the J call TRBJ2-5. The CDR3 runs 15 residues. Looked up from germline, CDR1 is MNHEY and CDR2 is SVGAGI. The CDR3 protein is CASSYSTRGKETQYF.

The chain combines TRBV7-2 with TRBJ1-2; TCRdb designates TRBD1, a call that cannot be tested without DNA. The CDR3 sequence is 14 residues long. Germline V gives CDR1 SGHTA, CDR2 FQGNSA. This CDR3 is CASSSRQGQGGYTF.

The chain links TRBV6-6 to TRBJ2-2; TCRdb's D gene call, TRBD1, goes unchecked for lack of DNA. Per germline, CDR1 MNHNY and CDR2 SVGAGI (reference sequence). This CDR3 region has 13 residues. CDR3 in amino acids: CATGTGVTGELFF.